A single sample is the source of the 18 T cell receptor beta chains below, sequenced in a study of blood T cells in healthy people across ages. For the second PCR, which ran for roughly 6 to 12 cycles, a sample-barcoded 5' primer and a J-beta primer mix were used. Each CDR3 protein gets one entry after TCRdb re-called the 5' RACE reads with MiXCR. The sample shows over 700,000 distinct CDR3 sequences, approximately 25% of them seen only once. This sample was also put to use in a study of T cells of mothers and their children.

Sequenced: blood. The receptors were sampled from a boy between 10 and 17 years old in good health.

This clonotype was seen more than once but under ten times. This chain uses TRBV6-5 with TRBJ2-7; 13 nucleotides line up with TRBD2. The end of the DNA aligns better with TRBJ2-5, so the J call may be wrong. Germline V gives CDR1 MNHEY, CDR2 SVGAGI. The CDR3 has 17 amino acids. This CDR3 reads CASSYTRTSGGQETQYF. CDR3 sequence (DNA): TGTGCCAGCAGTTACACTAGGACTAGCGGGGGCCAAGAGACCCAGTACTTC.

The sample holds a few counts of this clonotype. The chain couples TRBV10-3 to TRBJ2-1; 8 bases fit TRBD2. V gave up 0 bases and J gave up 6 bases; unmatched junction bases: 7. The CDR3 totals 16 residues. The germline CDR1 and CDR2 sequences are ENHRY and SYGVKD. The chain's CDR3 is CAISESYAGGRNEQFF. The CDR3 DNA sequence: TGTGCCATCAGTGAGTCGTACGCGGGGGGCCGCAATGAGCAGTTCTTC.

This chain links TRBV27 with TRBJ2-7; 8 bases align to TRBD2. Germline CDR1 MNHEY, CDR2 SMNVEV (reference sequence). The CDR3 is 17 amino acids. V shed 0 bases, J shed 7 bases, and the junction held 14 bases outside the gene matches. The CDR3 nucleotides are TGTGCCAGCAGTTTATCGCCGATAAAGCGGGAGTTAGGAGAGCAGTACTTC. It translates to CASSLSPIKRELGEQYF.

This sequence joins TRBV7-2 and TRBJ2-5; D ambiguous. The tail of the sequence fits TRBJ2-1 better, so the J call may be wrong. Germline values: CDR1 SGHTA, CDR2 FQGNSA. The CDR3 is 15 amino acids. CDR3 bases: TGTGCCAGCAGCTTGATGGTTCTAGGCTTAAATGAGCAGTTCTTC. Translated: CASSLMVLGLNEQFF.

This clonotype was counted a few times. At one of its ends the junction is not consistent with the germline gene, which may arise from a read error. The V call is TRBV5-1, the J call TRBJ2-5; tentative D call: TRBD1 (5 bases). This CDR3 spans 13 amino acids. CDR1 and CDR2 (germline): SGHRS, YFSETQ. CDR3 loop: CASSWPRGETQHF. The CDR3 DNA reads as TGCGCCAGCAGCTGGCCTAGGGGTGAGACCCAGCACTTC.

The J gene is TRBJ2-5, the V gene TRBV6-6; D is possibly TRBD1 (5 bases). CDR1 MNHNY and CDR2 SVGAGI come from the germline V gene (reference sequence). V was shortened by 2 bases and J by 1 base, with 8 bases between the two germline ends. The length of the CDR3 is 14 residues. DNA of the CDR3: TGTGCCAGCAGTTACGTACAGGCCCAAGAGACCCAGTACTTC. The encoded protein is CASSYVQAQETQYF.

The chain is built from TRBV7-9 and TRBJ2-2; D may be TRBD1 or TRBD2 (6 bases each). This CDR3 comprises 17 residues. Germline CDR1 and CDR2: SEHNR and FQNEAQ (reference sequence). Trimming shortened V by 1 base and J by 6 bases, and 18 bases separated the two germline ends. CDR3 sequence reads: CASSLVFRGRRSGELFF. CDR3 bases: TGTGCCAGCAGCTTAGTGTTCCGGGGGCGCCGGTCCGGGGAGCTGTTTTTT. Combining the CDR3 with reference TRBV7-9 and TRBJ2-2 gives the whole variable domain DTGVSQNPRHKITKRGQNVTFRCDPISEHNRLYWYRQTLGQGPEFLTYFQNEAQLEKSRLLSDRFSAERPKGSFSTLEIQRTEQGDSAMYLCASSLVFRGRRSGELFFGEGSRLTVL.

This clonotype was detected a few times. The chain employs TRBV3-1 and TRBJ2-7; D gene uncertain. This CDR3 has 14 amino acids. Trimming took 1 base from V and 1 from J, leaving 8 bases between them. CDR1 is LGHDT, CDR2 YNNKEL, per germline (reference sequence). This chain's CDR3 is CASSQGPVSYEQYF. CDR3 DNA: TGTGCCAGCAGCCAAGGTCCCGTATCCTACGAGCAGTACTTC.

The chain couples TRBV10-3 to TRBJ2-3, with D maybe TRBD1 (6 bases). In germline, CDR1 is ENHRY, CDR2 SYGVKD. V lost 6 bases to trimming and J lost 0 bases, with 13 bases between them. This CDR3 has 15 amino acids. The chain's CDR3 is CAISGGQISTDTQYF. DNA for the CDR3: TGTGCCATCAGCGGAGGACAGATAAGCACAGATACGCAGTATTTT.

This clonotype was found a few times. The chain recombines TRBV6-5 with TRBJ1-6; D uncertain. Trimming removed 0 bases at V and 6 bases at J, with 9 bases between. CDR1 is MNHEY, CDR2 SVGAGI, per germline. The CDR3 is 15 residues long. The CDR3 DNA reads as TGTGCCAGCAGTTACTCCGGAAGGCGTAATTCACCCCTCCACTTT. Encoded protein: CASSYSGRRNSPLHF.

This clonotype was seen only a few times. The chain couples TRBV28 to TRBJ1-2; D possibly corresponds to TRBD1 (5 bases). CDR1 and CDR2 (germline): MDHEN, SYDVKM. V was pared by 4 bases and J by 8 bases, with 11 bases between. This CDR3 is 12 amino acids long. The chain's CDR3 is CASSSGIGGYTF. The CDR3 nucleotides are TGTGCCAGCAGTTCAGGGATTGGGGGCTACACCTTC.

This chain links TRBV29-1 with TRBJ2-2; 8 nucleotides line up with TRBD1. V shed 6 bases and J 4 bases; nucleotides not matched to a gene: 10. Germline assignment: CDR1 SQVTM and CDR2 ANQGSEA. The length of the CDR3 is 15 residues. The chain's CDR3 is CSVDQGARSTGELFF. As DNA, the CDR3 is TGCAGCGTGGATCAGGGGGCTAGGAGCACCGGGGAGCTGTTTTTT.

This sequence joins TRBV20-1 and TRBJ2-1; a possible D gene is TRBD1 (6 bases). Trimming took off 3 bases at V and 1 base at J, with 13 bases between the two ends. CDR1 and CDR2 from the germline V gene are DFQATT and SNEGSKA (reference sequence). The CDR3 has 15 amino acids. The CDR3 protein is CSASEGTWSYNEQFF. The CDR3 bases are TGCAGTGCTAGCGAAGGGACATGGTCCTACAATGAGCAGTTCTTC.

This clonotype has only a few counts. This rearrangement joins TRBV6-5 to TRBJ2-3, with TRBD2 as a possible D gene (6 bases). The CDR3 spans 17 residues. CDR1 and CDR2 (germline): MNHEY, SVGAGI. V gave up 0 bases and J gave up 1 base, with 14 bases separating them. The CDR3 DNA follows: TGTGCCAGCAGTTACTCGGACGGCTCTAGCGGCACAGATACGCAGTATTTT. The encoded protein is CASSYSDGSSGTDTQYF.

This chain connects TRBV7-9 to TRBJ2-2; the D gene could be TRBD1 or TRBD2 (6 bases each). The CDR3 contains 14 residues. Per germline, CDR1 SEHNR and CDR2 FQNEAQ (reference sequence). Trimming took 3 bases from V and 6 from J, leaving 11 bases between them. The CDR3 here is CASSFEGGAGELFF. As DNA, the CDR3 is TGTGCCAGCAGCTTTGAGGGGGGAGCCGGGGAGCTGTTTTTT.

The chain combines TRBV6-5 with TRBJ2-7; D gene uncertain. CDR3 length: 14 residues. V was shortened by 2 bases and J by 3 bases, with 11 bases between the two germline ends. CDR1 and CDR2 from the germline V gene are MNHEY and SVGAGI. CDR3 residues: CASSYRVPGYEQYF. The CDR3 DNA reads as TGTGCCAGCAGTTACAGGGTACCCGGCTACGAGCAGTACTTC.

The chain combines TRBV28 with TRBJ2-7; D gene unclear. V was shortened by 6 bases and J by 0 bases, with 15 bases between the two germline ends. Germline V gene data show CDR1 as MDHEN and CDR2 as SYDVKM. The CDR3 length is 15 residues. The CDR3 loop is CASSLTVQDSYEQYF. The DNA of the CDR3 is TGTGCCAGCAGCTTGACTGTGCAGGACTCCTACGAGCAGTACTTC.

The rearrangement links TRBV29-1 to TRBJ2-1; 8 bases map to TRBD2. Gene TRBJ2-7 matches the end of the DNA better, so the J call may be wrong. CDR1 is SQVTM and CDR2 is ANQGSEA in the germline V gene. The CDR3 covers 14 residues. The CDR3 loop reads CSVTSGGNSYEQYF. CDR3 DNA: TGCAGCGTTACTAGCGGCGGAAACTCCTACGAGCAGTACTTC.